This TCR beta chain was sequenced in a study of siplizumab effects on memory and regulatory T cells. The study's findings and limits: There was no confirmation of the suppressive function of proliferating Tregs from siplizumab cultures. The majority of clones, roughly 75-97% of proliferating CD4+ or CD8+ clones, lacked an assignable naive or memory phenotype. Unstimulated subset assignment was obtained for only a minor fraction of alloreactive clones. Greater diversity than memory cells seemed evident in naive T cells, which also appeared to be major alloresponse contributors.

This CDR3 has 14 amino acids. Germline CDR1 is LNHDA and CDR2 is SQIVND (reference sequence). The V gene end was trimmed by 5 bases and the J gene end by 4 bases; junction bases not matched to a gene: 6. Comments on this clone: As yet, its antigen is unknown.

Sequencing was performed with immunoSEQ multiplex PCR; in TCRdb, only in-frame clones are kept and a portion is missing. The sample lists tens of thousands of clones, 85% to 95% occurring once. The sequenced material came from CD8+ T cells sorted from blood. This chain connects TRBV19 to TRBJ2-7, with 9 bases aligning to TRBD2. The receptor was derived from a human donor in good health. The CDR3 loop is CASSPRLAVYEQYF. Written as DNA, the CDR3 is TGTGCCAGTAGTCCGCGACTAGCGGTTTACGAGCAGTACTTC.